The clone carrying this TCR beta chain was counted ten times or more. The record originates from a study of T cells in Graves' hyperthyroidism and ophthalmopathy. About the research overall: Peripheral blood was taken when the disease was first diagnosed, before any treatment began.

The V end was cut by 6 bases, the J end by 1 base, with 18 bases between. The CDR3 contains 16 residues. The germline gives CDR1 SNHLY, CDR2 FYNNEI. Amplification targeted TCR beta CDR3 regions from RNA transcripts. Initially, a first-round RT-PCR of the TCR CDR3 employed the HTBI primer set. Each CDR3 protein is one row after TCRdb ran MiXCR on the multiplex PCR reads. The repertoire has about 520,000 distinct CDR3 sequences, 24% of them found once; the top ten carry 11%. The TCR sequence derives from a woman aged 25-40 years with Graves' ophthalmopathy. Sequencing input: blood. The V and J genes are TRBV2 and TRBJ1-1, with D unresolved. The CDR3 loop is CASSNPLVHKNTEAFF. The CDR3 DNA reads TGTGCCAGCAGCAACCCCCTAGTTCACAAGAACACTGAAGCTTTCTTT.